This T cell receptor (beta chain) was retrieved from a study of T cells in women clearing cervical HPV infection. The V end was cut by 1 base, the J end by 4 bases, with 7 bases between. The germline CDR1 and CDR2 sequences are LNHDA and SQIVND (reference sequence). The length of the CDR3 is 13 residues. As for this clone: The CDR3 end falls 3 residues outside the read, so it is completed with the germline J gene.

Profiled with immunoSEQ multiplex PCR; TCRdb holds only in-frame clones, not every one. This listing includes under 50,000 clones. The TCR was taken from a woman aged 18 to 75 with a cervical HPV16 infection that either progressed to CIN3+ or cleared (not recorded which). Input material: blood buffy coat. The V and J genes are TRBV19 and TRBJ1-1, with no clear D. The CDR3 spells CASSIVSGTEAFF. The sequenced part of the CDR3 DNA is TGTGCCAGTAGTATAGTGTCCGGCACTGAA.